A selection of T cell receptor beta chains follows, all from one sample in a study of shared clonotypes between healthy human individuals. The method was immunoSEQ multiplex PCR; TCRdb's version includes in-frame clones alone and lacks a portion of them. The sample holds some 2 million clones, approximately 94% seen once. The sequenced material came from naive CD8+ T cells sorted from blood. These receptors originate from a young man in good health. Both conserved end residues are part of each CDR3. The order of the fields is V gene, clone size, D gene, J gene, CDR3 protein, CDR3 DNA. A D gene is named only where the DNA matches it firmly. The listing skips clone size in some rows; elsewhere it reads once, few, many or a size class.

v_call: TRBV6-1
clone_size: NA
d_call: NA
j_call: TRBJ2-7
cdr3_aa: CASSEPVKSNEQYF
cdr3_nt: TGTGCCAGCAGTGAACCCGTCAAGAGTAACGAGCAGTACTTC

v_call: TRBV28
clone_size: NA
d_call: NA
j_call: TRBJ1-6
cdr3_aa: CASSFDGEQGDSPLHF
cdr3_nt: TGTGCCAGCAGTTTTGATGGAGAACAGGGTGATTCACCCCTCCACTTT

v_call: TRBV11-2
clone_size: NA
d_call: TRBD2
j_call: TRBJ2-3
cdr3_aa: CASSLDPKPTGTSEDTQYF
cdr3_nt: TGTGCCAGCAGCTTAGATCCCAAACCTACCGGGACTAGCGAAGATACGCAGTATTTT

v_call: TRBV20-1
clone_size: NA
d_call: NA
j_call: TRBJ2-3
cdr3_aa: CSASDVDTQYF
cdr3_nt: TGCAGTGCTAGCGATGTGGATACGCAGTATTTT

v_call: TRBV27
clone_size: NA
d_call: NA
j_call: TRBJ2-5
cdr3_aa: CASSLSRPGWGKETQYF
cdr3_nt: TGTGCCAGCAGTTTATCGAGGCCAGGGTGGGGAAAAGAGACCCAGTACTTC

v_call: TRBV7-9
clone_size: few
d_call: NA
j_call: TRBJ2-7
cdr3_aa: CASSQTGRNEQYF
cdr3_nt: TGTGCCAGCAGCCAAACAGGGAGGAACGAGCAGTACTTC

v_call: TRBV10-1
clone_size: NA
d_call: NA
j_call: TRBJ2-2
cdr3_aa: CASSELPNTGELFF
cdr3_nt: TGCGCCAGCAGTGAACTACCGAACACCGGGGAGCTGTTTTTT

v_call: TRBV4-3
clone_size: NA
d_call: NA
j_call: TRBJ2-5
cdr3_aa: CASSQALLMGETQYF
cdr3_nt: TGCGCCAGCAGCCAAGCCCTCCTAATGGGCGAGACCCAGTACTTC

v_call: TRBV30
clone_size: NA
d_call: NA
j_call: TRBJ1-5
cdr3_aa: CAWSVEGQPQHF
cdr3_nt: TGTGCCTGGAGTGTAGAGGGACAGCCCCAGCATTTT

v_call: TRBV27
clone_size: NA
d_call: NA
j_call: TRBJ2-7
cdr3_aa: CASSLSGGASYEQYF
cdr3_nt: TGTGCCAGCAGTTTATCGGGCGGGGCGAGCTACGAGCAGTACTTC

v_call: TRBV5-1
clone_size: NA
d_call: TRBD2
j_call: TRBJ2-3
cdr3_aa: CASSPYGTSGRNTDTQYF
cdr3_nt: TGCGCCAGCAGCCCTTACGGGACTAGCGGGAGGAACACAGATACGCAGTATTTT

v_call: TRBV7-8
clone_size: NA
d_call: NA
j_call: TRBJ1-5
cdr3_aa: CASSLVGVLEPQHF
cdr3_nt: TGTGCCAGCAGCTTAGTCGGAGTCCTGGAGCCCCAGCATTTT

v_call: TRBV6-5
clone_size: once
d_call: NA
j_call: TRBJ1-6
cdr3_aa: CASSYVSGMYNSPLHF
cdr3_nt: TGTGCCAGCAGTTACGTATCGGGAATGTATAATTCACCCCTCCACTTT